The clone carrying this T cell receptor (beta chain) appeared many times. Its antigen is still unknown. Full-length variable regions came from constant-region reverse primers plus semi-nested Nested Universal Primer A PCR. In TCRdb, the 5' RACE reads were re-called with MiXCR into one record per CDR3 protein. This sample carries around 50,000 distinct CDR3 sequences, approximately 17% of them seen once, and the ten largest clones take about 2.2%. This CDR3 has 17 residues. Trimming at V came to 6 bases and at J to 0 bases, leaving 8 bases not matched to a gene. Per the germline V gene, CDR1 is SGHDT and CDR2 is YYEEEE. CD25-based Treg depletion was applied to purified naive CD4+ T cells. Regarding the study as a whole: Tumor memory CD4+ T cell TCR gene usage was found to cluster with blood and lymph node memory CD4+ cells and with lymph node naive CD4+ cells.

Sequencing was carried out using naive CD4+ T cells sorted from blood. Subset in this sample: naive CD4+ T cells, CD4+CD45RA+CD25-. The receptor comes from a female donor with breast cancer. The chain employs TRBV5-6 and TRBJ2-6; TRBD1 agrees at 8 bases. CDR3 sequence (DNA): TGTGCCAGCACCAGGGGGACAGGTGGCTCTGGGGCCAACGTCCTGACTTTC. It codes for CASTRGTGGSGANVLTF.